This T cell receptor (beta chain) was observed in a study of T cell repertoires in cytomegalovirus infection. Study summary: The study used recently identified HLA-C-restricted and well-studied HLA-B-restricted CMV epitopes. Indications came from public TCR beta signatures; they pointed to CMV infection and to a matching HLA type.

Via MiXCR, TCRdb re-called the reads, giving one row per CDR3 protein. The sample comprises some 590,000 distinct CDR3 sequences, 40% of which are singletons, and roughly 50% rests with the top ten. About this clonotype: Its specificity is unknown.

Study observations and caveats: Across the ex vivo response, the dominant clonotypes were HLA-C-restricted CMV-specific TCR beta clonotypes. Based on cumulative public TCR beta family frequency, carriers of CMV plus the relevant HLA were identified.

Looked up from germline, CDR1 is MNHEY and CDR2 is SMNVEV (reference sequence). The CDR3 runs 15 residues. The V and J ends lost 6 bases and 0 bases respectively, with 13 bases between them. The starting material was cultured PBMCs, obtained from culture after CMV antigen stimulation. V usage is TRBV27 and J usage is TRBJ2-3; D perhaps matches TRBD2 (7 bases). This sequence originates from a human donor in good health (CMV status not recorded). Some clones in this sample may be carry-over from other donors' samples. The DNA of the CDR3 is TGTGCCAGCAGACCCGGGGGGCCTAGCACAGATACGCAGTATTTT. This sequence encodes CASRPGGPSTDTQYF.